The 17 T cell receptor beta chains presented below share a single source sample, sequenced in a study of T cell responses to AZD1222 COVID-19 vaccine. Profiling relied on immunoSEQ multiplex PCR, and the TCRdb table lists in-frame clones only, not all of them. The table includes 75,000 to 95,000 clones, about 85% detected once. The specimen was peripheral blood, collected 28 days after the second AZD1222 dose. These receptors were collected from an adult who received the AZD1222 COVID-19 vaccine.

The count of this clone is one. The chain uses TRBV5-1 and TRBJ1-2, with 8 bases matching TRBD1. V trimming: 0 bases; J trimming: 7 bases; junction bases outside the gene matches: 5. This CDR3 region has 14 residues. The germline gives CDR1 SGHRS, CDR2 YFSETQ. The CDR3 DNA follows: TGCGCCAGCAGCTTGGGACAGGGGCAGGGTGGCTACACCTTC. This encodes CASSLGQGQGGYTF.

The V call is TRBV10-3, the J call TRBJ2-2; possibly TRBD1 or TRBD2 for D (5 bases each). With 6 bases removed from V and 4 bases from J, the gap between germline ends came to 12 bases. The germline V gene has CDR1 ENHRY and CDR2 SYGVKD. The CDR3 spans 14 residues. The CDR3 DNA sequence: TGTGCCATCAGGCAGGGAGCGAGCACCGGGGAGCTGTTTTTT. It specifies CAIRQGASTGELFF.

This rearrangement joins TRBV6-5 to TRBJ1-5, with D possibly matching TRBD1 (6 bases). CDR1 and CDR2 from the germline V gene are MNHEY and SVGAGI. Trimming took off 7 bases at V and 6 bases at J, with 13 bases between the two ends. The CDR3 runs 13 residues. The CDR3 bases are TGTGCCAGCACACAGGGTCGGGGTCAGCCCCAGCATTTT. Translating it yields CASTQGRGQPQHF.

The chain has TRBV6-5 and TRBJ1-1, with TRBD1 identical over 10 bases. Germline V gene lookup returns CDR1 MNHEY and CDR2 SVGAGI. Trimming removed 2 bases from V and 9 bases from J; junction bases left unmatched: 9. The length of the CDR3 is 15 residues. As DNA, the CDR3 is TGTGCCAGCAGTTACACAGGGACAGGGGTGGTTCAAGCTTTCTTT. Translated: CASSYTGTGVVQAFF.

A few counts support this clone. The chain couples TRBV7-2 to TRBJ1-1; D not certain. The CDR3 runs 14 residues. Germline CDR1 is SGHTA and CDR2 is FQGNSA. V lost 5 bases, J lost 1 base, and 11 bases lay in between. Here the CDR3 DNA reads TGTGCCAGCAGCCTCAGATTAGGGAACACTGAAGCTTTCTTT. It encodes CASSLRLGNTEAFF.

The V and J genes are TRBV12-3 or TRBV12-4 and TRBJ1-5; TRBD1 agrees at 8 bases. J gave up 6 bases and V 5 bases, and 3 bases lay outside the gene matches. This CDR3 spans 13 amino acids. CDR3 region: CASSRTGTQPQHF. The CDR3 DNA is TGTGCCAGCAGTCGGACAGGGACTCAGCCCCAGCATTTT.

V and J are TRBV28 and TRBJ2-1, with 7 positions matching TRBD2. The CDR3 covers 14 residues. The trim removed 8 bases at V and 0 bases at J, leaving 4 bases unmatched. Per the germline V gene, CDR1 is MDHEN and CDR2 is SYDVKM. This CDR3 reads CASYLAGSYNEQFF. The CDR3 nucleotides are TGTGCCAGCTACTTAGCGGGCTCCTACAATGAGCAGTTCTTC.

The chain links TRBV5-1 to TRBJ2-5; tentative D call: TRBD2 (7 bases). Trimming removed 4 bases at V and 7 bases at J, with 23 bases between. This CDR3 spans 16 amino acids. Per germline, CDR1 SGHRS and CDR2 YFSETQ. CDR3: CASSPSSLRGGRTQYF. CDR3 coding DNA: TGCGCCAGCAGCCCCTCGAGTTTGAGGGGGGGCCGGACCCAGTACTTC. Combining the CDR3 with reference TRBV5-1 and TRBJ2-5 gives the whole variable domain KAGVTQTPRYLIKTRGQQVTLSCSPISGHRSVSWYQQTPGQGLQFLFEYFSETQRNKGNFPGRFSGRQFSNSRSEMNVSTLELGDSALYLCASSPSSLRGGRTQYFGPGTRLLVL.

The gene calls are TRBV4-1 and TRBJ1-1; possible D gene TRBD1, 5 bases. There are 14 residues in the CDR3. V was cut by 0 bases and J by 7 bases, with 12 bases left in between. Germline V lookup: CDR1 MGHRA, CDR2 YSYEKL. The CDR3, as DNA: TGCGCCAGCAGCCAAGATCAAGGGGTCGGTGAAGCTTTCTTT. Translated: CASSQDQGVGEAFF.

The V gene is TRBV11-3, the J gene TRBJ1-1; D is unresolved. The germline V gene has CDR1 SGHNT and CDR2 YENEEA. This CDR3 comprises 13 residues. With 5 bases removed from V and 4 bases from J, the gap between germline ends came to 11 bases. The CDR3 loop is CASSTTMGTEAFF. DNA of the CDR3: TGTGCCAGCAGCACGACGATGGGCACTGAAGCTTTCTTT.

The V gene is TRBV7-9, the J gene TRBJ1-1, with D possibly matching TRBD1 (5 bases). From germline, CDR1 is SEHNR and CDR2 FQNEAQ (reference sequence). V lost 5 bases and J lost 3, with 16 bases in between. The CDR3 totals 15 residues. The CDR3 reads CASSDAVPGDTEAFF. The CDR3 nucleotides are TGTGCCAGCAGCGATGCGGTCCCGGGGGACACTGAAGCTTTCTTT. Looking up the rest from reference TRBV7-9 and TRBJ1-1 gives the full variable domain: DTGVSQNPRHKITKRGQNVTFRCDPISEHNRLYWYRQTLGQGPEFLTYFQNEAQLEKSRLLSDRFSAERPKGSFSTLEIQRTEQGDSAMYLCASSDAVPGDTEAFFGQGTRLTVV.

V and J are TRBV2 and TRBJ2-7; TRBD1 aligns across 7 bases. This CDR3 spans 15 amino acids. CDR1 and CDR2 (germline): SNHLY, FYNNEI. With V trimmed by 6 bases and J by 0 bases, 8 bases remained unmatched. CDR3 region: CASSTDRSSSYEQYF. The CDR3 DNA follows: TGTGCCAGCAGCACGGACAGGTCGAGCTCCTACGAGCAGTACTTC. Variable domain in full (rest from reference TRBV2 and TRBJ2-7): EPEVTQTPSHQVTQMGQEVILRCVPISNHLYFYWYRQILGQKVEFLVSFYNNEISEKSEIFDDQFSVERPDGSNFTLKIRSTKLEDSAMYFCASSTDRSSSYEQYFGPGTRLTVT.

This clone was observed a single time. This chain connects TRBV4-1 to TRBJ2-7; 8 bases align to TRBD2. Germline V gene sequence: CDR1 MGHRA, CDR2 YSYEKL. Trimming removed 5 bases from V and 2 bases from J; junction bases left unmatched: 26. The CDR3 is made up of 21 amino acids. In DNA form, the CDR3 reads TGCGCCAGCAGCTTAACGGCCGGGGGGGGGCGGGGATCCCGGGCCGCCTACGAGCAGTACTTC. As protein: CASSLTAGGGRGSRAAYEQYF.

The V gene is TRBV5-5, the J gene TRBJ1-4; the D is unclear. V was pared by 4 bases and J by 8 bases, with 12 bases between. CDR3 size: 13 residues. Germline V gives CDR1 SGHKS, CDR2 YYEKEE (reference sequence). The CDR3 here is CASSRAVGEKLFF. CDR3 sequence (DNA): TGTGCCAGCAGCCGGGCGGTGGGGGAAAAACTGTTTTTT.

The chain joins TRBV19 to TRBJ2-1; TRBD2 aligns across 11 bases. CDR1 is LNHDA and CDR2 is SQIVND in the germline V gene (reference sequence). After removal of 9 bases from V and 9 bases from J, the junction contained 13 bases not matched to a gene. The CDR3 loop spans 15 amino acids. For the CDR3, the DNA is TGTGCCAGCAAGGACGCCGGACTAGCGGGTCGTGAGCAGTTCTTC. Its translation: CASKDAGLAGREQFF.

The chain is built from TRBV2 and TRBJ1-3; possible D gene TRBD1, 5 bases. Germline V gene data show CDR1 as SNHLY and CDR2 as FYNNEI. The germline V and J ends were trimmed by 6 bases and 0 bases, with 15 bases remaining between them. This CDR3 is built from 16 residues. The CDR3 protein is CASRDQGSLSGNTIYF. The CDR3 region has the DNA TGTGCCAGCAGGGACCAGGGCTCCCTCTCTGGAAACACCATATATTTT.

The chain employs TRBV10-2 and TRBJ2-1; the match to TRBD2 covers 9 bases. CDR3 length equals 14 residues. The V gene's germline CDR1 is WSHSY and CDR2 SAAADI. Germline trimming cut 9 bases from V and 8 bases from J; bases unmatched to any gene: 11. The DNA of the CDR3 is TGCGCCAGATGGAGCGGGAGGATAGCAGATGAGCAGTTCTTC. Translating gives CARWSGRIADEQFF.